This TCR beta chain comes out of a study of human T cells and chemical hapten exposure. Trimming took 4 bases from V and 8 from J, leaving 12 bases between them. The CDR3 runs to 13 residues. Germline V gene data show CDR1 as MNHEY and CDR2 as SMNVEV (reference sequence). The time point denotes: pre-sensitization, week 0. Stated treatment: therapeutic diphenylcyclopropenone sensitization with weekly scalp DPC. Each CDR3 protein gets one entry after TCRdb re-called the RACE reads with MiXCR. The profile shows 250,000 or so distinct CDR3 sequences, just under 8% of them singletons. This specimen consisted of whole blood, obtained in connection with sensitization to the hapten diphenylcyclopropenone (DPC). The chain uses TRBV27 and TRBJ2-1, with TRBD1 as a possible D gene (5 bases). The clonotype was recovered from a man aged 18 to 29 with alopecia areata. Some clones in this sample may be carry-over from other donors' samples. CDR3 protein: CASSSTESHEQFF. CDR3 DNA: TGTGCCAGCAGTTCGACAGAATCACATGAGCAGTTCTTC.